A selection of T cell receptor beta chains follows, all from one sample in a study of spatial heterogeneity in lung cancer. TCRdb ran MiXCR on the 5' RACE reads and lists one entry per CDR3 protein. The top ten hold 15% to 20% of the sample, which has several thousand distinct CDR3 sequences, about a quarter seen once. The sequenced sample was PBMCs, obtained at surgery. Every receptor here comes from a male donor with early-stage non-small cell lung cancer. Both conserved end residues are part of each CDR3. A D gene is named only where the DNA matches it firmly. Part of the rows lack a size; the others show once, few, many or a class for expanded clones.

>TRBV20-1|few|-|TRBJ2-2
TGCAGTGCTAGTAGGGGAAACCCTGGGGCCGGGGAGCTGTTTTTT
CSASRGNPGAGELFF
>TRBV7-3|medium-sized|-|TRBJ2-2
TGTGCCAGCAGCCCACTTGGGGGGGCCCACACCGGGGAGCTGTTTTTT
CASSPLGGAHTGELFF
>TRBV28|-|TRBD2|TRBJ2-3
TGTGCCAGCAGTTTAACACTTGCGGGGGGAGATACGCAGTATTTT
CASSLTLAGGDTQYF
>TRBV27|-|-|TRBJ2-4
TGTGCCAGCAGTCCCAGCCTCACTCTAGCCAAAAACATTCAGTACTTC
CASSPSLTLAKNIQYF
>TRBV2|-|TRBD2|TRBJ2-3
TGTGCCAGCAGTGAAATAGCGGGCGCAGATACGCAGTATTTT
CASSEIAGADTQYF
>TRBV7-3|few|-|TRBJ1-1
TGTGCCAGCAGCTCCCGAGGGGGCACTGAAGCTTTCTTT
CASSSRGGTEAFF
>TRBV7-6|-|-|TRBJ2-1
TGTGCCAGCAGCTCCGGGACGCCGCCGATTGAGCAGTTCTTC
CASSSGTPPIEQFF
>TRBV2|-|-|TRBJ2-2
TGTGCCAGCAGTCAGCAGTCAACGACCGGGGAGCTGTTTTTT
CASSQQSTTGELFF
>TRBV28|medium-sized|-|TRBJ2-3
TGTGCCAGTGGCCCGCGGAGCACAGATACGCAGTATTTT
CASGPRSTDTQYF
>TRBV19|medium-sized|-|TRBJ2-5
TGTGCCAGTAGTATCGGCCAGGGGTTTGGGCAAGAGACCCAGTACTTC
CASSIGQGFGQETQYF
>TRBV18|medium-sized|TRBD1|TRBJ2-6
TGTGCCAGCTCACCGGGACAGGGTCCCTCTCGCTCTGGGGCCAACGTCCTGACTTTC
CASSPGQGPSRSGANVLTF
>TRBV5-1|medium-sized|TRBD2|TRBJ2-3
TGCGCCAGCAGCTCTAGCGGATACACAGATACGCAGTATTTT
CASSSSGYTDTQYF
>TRBV30|medium-sized|-|TRBJ2-7
TGTGCCTGGGAGGAGAGGATTTCCTACGAGCAGTACTTC
CAWEERISYEQYF
>TRBV4-1|-|TRBD2|TRBJ2-3
TGCGCCAGCAGCCTTACTGGAGGGTCCGGGACTAGCGGGATCCCTAGCACAGATACGCAGTATTTT
CASSLTGGSGTSGIPSTDTQYF
>TRBV28|medium-sized|-|TRBJ1-5
TGTGCCAGCAGACTCTTCCCTCAGCCCCAGCATTTT
CASRLFPQPQHF
>TRBV7-3|few|-|TRBJ2-3
TGTGCCAGCAGCCCGGGGTTTGCAGATACGCAGTATTTT
CASSPGFADTQYF
>TRBV29-1|medium-sized|-|TRBJ2-7
TGCAGCGTTACCTCGAGCTACGAGCAGTACTTC
CSVTSSYEQYF
>TRBV6-2/TRBV6-3|hyperexpanded|TRBD2|TRBJ2-5
TGTGCCAGCTCCTATAGCGGGATGTTTAGAGAGACCCAGTACTTC
CASSYSGMFRETQYF
>TRBV30|-|TRBD1|TRBJ1-4
TGTGCCTGGAGCCCCGGGACAGAAAGGGAAAAACTGTTTTTT
CAWSPGTEREKLFF
>TRBV5-1|-|-|TRBJ2-5
TGCGCCAGCAGCTTGGATCTAGGGCTAGAGACCCAGTACTTC
CASSLDLGLETQYF
>TRBV7-2|-|-|TRBJ1-1
TGTGCCAGCAGCACCACAGGGAACACTGAAGCTTTCTTT
CASSTTGNTEAFF
>TRBV9|large|-|TRBJ2-5
TGTGCCAGCAGCGTAGACGTCATGACAGGACAAGAGACCCAGTACTTC
CASSVDVMTGQETQYF
>TRBV5-6|medium-sized|-|TRBJ2-1
TGTGCCAGCACCCTCCCGAGGGGGTCCACCTACAATGAGCAGTTCTTC
CASTLPRGSTYNEQFF
>TRBV5-1|-|-|TRBJ2-7
TGCGCCAGCAGCTTGGCGTCCAGGGTCGAGCAGTACTTC
CASSLASRVEQYF
>TRBV7-9|medium-sized|-|TRBJ2-5
TGTGCCAGCAGCTTGAGAACTGTACAAGAGACCCAGTACTTC
CASSLRTVQETQYF
>TRBV25-1|medium-sized|-|TRBJ2-4
TGTGCCAGCAGTGAGGCCGGTCTAGCCAAAAACATTCAGTACTTC
CASSEAGLAKNIQYF
>TRBV7-9|few|-|TRBJ2-7
TGTGCCAGCAGCTTGCGGGTGGAGGGCTCCTACGAGCAGTACTTC
CASSLRVEGSYEQYF
>TRBV20-1|-|TRBD2|TRBJ2-7
TGCAGTGCTAGAACTGTGACTAGCGGGGGTTATCGCTACGAGCAGTACTTC
CSARTVTSGGYRYEQYF
>TRBV6-6|medium-sized|TRBD2|TRBJ2-3
TGTGCCAGCAGTTATGCTCGCTGGGAGGGAGACACAGATACGCAGTATTTT
CASSYARWEGDTDTQYF
>TRBV23-1|medium-sized|TRBD1|TRBJ2-1
TGCGCCAGCAGTCAATCCGGAGGACAGGGTTCCTACAATGAGCAGTTCTTC
CASSQSGGQGSYNEQFF